This T cell receptor beta chain emerged from a study of cytomegalovirus exposure and HLA in healthy donors (dated by TCRdb to the late 2010s). About the investigation overall: An earlier analysis of roughly 630 of the donors reported about 250 Gb of sequence data and some 120 million unique TCR beta sequences from 150 million to 200 million T cells. Approximately 330 gigabases of sequencing data and 70 million to 95 million unique TCR sequences made up an early release that covered under 750 HLA-typed donors. Of the 300 to 500 genotyped donors, roughly 80% were placed in the genetic ancestry cluster associated with self-reported Caucasian donors. The study aimed to test whether signatures of past pathogen exposure could be identified by cataloging public T cell receptors. The study profiled the T cell repertoires of under 850 subjects by immunosequencing and related them to cytomegalovirus serostatus. Besides the first cohort of under 700 subjects, a separate validation cohort made up of over a hundred different subjects was used. High-throughput TCR immunosequencing, statistical association of individual TCRs with disease status, and machine learning were combined to predict cytomegalovirus infection status. To study patterns of TCR occurrence, a later analysis re-analyzed previously published TCR beta repertoires from hundreds of donors and added high-resolution HLA genotyping. Rather than using new phenotypic data, the later analysis identified candidate immune exposures from TCR beta sequences and from how often those sequences occurred across donors. In an earlier analysis of over 550 of the donors, high-throughput TCR beta sequencing was used to judge whether each TCR beta V gene segment behaved as functional or pseudogenic. Donor age, sex, ethnicity and CMV serostatus were collected together with the repertoire data. A later genetic analysis used genome-wide SNP genotypes for about three fifths of the 666 donors, treating that subset as a discovery cohort. Every discovery cohort repertoire had been produced on one sequencing platform. HLA typing covered class I and class II loci at four-digit resolution. The number of donors typed differed by locus, with about 629-640 for A, B, C, DRB1 and DQB1, approximately 500 for DQA1, 600 to 610 for DPA1, and roughly 450 for DPB1. Four or five DR-DQ haplotypes were handled as single units for association and clustering, since linkage in the cohort was strong. Among about 390 genotyped donors of the cohort, an average of about 240,000 unique TCR beta nucleotide sequences were sequenced per donor, roughly 18% of them non-productive. The paper's findings and limits, for the study overall: The sequencing pipeline was judged likely to have produced a cluster of highly shared sequence variants as a technical artifact. Linkage disequilibrium might explain the correlated functional status among segregating V segments, but an unknown experimental factor could not be excluded. A later genetic analysis associated a missense DCLRE1C variant with V-gene and J-gene trimming of TCR beta chains, and an independent cohort replicated the association. Because some donors lacked HLA typing at each locus, the association tests relied only on the typed subset. Only TCR beta chains were sequenced in this cohort, and the absence of alpha or paired-chain data limited detectable features. Because the 87-base-pair reads could not distinguish some IMGT-functional V segments, including TRBV6-2 and TRBV6-3, those segments were excluded. In a later analysis, several top co-occurrence clusters were reported to appear linked to parvovirus B19, influenza, CMV and Epstein-Barr virus. The classifier was reported to diagnose cytomegalovirus status with high specificity and sensitivity in both the original cohort and the validation cohort. Approximately 16 rarely observed V segments, including chromosome 9 orphons, were excluded from the earlier analysis of several hundred of the donors because counts were too low. Compared with the approximately 670-donor mean, donors in an Asian-associated ancestry cluster had fewer N-insertions in productive TCRs, according to a later genetic analysis. A further reported finding was that TCR beta sequences accurately predicted the HLA-A and HLA-B alleles for most subjects in the first cohort. Most CMV-associated TCR beta chains appeared to be HLA-restricted in a later analysis, and the HLA associations seemed to be driven largely by CMV exposure. While some public TCRs were present in many individuals, most TCR sequences turned up only very rarely across donors. When HLA alleles, especially DR and DQ, strongly co-occurred, TCR associations were difficult to assign to individual alleles. Presence/absence analyses assumed roughly uniform sequencing depth across donors, an assumption that may not hold. A few of the identified cytomegalovirus-associated TCR beta chains were confirmed in vitro to be specific for cytomegalovirus antigens. According to a later analysis, TCR association rates differed among HLA loci, with DRB1 alleles showing the most associated TCRs and HLA-C alleles showing the fewest. The authors suggested that the approach could potentially be extended to other disease states and immunological phenotypes. A later analysis associated about 18,000 TCR beta sequences with specific HLA alleles at a false discovery rate of 0.05. A later analysis found that HLA-associated TCR beta chains were more clonally expanded and had lower generation probabilities than equally common non-associated chains. The study gave a list of about 150 TCR beta chains associated with cytomegalovirus. The only immune exposure information available for the cohort was CMV serostatus. Broadly in line with IMGT annotations, most TCR beta V segments showed up in productive rearrangements about 87% or about 30% of the time in an earlier analysis of under 700 of the donors.

V is cut by 2 bases and J by 0 bases, and the space between the germline ends is 11 bases. The CDR3 starts with the cysteine, ends with the phenylalanine, and has 16 residues. The read is trimmed to its CDR3 DNA, 48 bases read in frame from base 1. The germline V gene encodes CDR1 KGHSH and CDR2 LQKENI. Libraries were prepared through the immunoSEQ multiplex PCR assay. For the multiplex PCR, a mixture combining 60 forward primers for TCR Vbeta segments and 13 reverse primers for TCR Jbeta segments was used. Amplification of the CDR3 region of rearranged TCR beta genes was performed with a multiplex PCR assay on genomic DNA. Amplified TCR beta libraries were sequenced as 87-base-pair reads on the Illumina HiSeq System. Per the original workflow: A later analysis tallied 70 million to 100 million unique TCR beta chains across the 610 or so repertoires, and approximately 9.9 million of those chains were shared by two or more donors. A nearest-neighbor algorithm error-corrected the raw reads and collapsed the reads into unique sequences, merging closely related sequences to remove PCR and sequencing errors. CDR3 sequences were aligned to IMGT reference sequences to assign V, D and J gene segments. Each retained sequence needed at least a six-nucleotide match to both a V gene segment and a J gene segment. A rearrangement was called productive if the CDR3 had no stop codons and remained in frame with V and J, and every other rearrangement was called non-productive. CDR3 was defined by IMGT convention, running from the second conserved V-encoded cysteine to the conserved J-encoded phenylalanine. Sequences without an unambiguous match to a single V gene segment were excluded from the earlier analysis of 500 to 700 of the donors. In an earlier analysis of 587 of the donors, a V segment was called functional when productive rearrangements were above 56.7%, and segregating when the standard deviation between donors exceeded 5%. A statistical classification framework was built to diagnose cytomegalovirus status from the catalog of TCR beta chain sequences. In a later analysis, TCR nucleotide sequences were compared against IMGT/GENE-DB human TR gene sequences so that V and J genes could be assigned. A later analysis assigned CDR3 sequences and most-parsimonious VDJ recombination scenarios with the TCRdist pipeline. In a later analysis, each TCR beta chain was defined by its CDR3 amino acid sequence together with its V-gene family, and reads without a unique V-gene family were excluded. In a later analysis, several hundred highly shared, low-generation-probability nucleotide sequences were removed to address suspected cross-contamination and a sequencing artifact. In a later analysis, a clonal expansion index was calculated for each public chain from normalized within-repertoire ranks of inferred template counts. A later analysis computed generation probabilities with a VDJ recombination model fitted to out-of-frame rearrangements, and checked the results against IGoR. Hypergeometric tests were used in a later analysis to score TCR-TCR, TCR-HLA and TCR-CMV co-occurrence, with a repertoire-size bias correction applied to the TCR pairs. False discovery rates were estimated in a later analysis by permuting HLA or CMV assignments 20 times. In a later analysis, co-occurring TCRs were grouped using DBSCAN, with TCRdist sequence similarity added in when clustering inside HLA-allele-positive subsets. Repertoires with fewer than 30,000 or more than 120,000 public chains, plus five repertoires with anomalous nucleotide sharing, were excluded from co-occurrence clustering. TCRdb stores this immuneACCESS table with in-frame sequences only. Part of the clones is absent; in the studies checked, under half of the shortfall reflects unresolved V genes, and no reason is known for the rest. V, J and clone size are taken as reported in that table, and D and trimming were inferred from the DNA itself. This sample lists some 140,000 clones; about 66% were detected once. The ten largest account for more than 1.5% of the sample.

In total, around 600 healthy bone marrow donors made up the cohort. All cohort members were sampled while nominally healthy, although unrecorded immune exposures were likely present. CMV serostatus was recorded as positive for about 300 and negative for 352 of the 666 cohort members, whereas no CMV serostatus was recorded for the donor in question. Every donor gave a peripheral blood sample, and the peripheral blood mononuclear cells from that sample were used for TCR beta sequencing. The Qiagen DNeasy Blood Extraction Kit was used to extract genomic DNA from the blood cell samples. A remark on this clone: The specificity of this receptor is unknown. The sample holds no much larger clone one base away, and base qualities are not on file.

The clonotype comes from a human donor in good health. The chain joins TRBV18 to TRBJ1-3; the D segment cannot be called with confidence. Sequences were obtained from PBMCs. CDR3 reads: CASSPYWGGSGNTIYF. The nucleotide sequence is given as TGTGCCAGCTCACCATATTGGGGAGGCTCTGGAAACACCATATATTTT.